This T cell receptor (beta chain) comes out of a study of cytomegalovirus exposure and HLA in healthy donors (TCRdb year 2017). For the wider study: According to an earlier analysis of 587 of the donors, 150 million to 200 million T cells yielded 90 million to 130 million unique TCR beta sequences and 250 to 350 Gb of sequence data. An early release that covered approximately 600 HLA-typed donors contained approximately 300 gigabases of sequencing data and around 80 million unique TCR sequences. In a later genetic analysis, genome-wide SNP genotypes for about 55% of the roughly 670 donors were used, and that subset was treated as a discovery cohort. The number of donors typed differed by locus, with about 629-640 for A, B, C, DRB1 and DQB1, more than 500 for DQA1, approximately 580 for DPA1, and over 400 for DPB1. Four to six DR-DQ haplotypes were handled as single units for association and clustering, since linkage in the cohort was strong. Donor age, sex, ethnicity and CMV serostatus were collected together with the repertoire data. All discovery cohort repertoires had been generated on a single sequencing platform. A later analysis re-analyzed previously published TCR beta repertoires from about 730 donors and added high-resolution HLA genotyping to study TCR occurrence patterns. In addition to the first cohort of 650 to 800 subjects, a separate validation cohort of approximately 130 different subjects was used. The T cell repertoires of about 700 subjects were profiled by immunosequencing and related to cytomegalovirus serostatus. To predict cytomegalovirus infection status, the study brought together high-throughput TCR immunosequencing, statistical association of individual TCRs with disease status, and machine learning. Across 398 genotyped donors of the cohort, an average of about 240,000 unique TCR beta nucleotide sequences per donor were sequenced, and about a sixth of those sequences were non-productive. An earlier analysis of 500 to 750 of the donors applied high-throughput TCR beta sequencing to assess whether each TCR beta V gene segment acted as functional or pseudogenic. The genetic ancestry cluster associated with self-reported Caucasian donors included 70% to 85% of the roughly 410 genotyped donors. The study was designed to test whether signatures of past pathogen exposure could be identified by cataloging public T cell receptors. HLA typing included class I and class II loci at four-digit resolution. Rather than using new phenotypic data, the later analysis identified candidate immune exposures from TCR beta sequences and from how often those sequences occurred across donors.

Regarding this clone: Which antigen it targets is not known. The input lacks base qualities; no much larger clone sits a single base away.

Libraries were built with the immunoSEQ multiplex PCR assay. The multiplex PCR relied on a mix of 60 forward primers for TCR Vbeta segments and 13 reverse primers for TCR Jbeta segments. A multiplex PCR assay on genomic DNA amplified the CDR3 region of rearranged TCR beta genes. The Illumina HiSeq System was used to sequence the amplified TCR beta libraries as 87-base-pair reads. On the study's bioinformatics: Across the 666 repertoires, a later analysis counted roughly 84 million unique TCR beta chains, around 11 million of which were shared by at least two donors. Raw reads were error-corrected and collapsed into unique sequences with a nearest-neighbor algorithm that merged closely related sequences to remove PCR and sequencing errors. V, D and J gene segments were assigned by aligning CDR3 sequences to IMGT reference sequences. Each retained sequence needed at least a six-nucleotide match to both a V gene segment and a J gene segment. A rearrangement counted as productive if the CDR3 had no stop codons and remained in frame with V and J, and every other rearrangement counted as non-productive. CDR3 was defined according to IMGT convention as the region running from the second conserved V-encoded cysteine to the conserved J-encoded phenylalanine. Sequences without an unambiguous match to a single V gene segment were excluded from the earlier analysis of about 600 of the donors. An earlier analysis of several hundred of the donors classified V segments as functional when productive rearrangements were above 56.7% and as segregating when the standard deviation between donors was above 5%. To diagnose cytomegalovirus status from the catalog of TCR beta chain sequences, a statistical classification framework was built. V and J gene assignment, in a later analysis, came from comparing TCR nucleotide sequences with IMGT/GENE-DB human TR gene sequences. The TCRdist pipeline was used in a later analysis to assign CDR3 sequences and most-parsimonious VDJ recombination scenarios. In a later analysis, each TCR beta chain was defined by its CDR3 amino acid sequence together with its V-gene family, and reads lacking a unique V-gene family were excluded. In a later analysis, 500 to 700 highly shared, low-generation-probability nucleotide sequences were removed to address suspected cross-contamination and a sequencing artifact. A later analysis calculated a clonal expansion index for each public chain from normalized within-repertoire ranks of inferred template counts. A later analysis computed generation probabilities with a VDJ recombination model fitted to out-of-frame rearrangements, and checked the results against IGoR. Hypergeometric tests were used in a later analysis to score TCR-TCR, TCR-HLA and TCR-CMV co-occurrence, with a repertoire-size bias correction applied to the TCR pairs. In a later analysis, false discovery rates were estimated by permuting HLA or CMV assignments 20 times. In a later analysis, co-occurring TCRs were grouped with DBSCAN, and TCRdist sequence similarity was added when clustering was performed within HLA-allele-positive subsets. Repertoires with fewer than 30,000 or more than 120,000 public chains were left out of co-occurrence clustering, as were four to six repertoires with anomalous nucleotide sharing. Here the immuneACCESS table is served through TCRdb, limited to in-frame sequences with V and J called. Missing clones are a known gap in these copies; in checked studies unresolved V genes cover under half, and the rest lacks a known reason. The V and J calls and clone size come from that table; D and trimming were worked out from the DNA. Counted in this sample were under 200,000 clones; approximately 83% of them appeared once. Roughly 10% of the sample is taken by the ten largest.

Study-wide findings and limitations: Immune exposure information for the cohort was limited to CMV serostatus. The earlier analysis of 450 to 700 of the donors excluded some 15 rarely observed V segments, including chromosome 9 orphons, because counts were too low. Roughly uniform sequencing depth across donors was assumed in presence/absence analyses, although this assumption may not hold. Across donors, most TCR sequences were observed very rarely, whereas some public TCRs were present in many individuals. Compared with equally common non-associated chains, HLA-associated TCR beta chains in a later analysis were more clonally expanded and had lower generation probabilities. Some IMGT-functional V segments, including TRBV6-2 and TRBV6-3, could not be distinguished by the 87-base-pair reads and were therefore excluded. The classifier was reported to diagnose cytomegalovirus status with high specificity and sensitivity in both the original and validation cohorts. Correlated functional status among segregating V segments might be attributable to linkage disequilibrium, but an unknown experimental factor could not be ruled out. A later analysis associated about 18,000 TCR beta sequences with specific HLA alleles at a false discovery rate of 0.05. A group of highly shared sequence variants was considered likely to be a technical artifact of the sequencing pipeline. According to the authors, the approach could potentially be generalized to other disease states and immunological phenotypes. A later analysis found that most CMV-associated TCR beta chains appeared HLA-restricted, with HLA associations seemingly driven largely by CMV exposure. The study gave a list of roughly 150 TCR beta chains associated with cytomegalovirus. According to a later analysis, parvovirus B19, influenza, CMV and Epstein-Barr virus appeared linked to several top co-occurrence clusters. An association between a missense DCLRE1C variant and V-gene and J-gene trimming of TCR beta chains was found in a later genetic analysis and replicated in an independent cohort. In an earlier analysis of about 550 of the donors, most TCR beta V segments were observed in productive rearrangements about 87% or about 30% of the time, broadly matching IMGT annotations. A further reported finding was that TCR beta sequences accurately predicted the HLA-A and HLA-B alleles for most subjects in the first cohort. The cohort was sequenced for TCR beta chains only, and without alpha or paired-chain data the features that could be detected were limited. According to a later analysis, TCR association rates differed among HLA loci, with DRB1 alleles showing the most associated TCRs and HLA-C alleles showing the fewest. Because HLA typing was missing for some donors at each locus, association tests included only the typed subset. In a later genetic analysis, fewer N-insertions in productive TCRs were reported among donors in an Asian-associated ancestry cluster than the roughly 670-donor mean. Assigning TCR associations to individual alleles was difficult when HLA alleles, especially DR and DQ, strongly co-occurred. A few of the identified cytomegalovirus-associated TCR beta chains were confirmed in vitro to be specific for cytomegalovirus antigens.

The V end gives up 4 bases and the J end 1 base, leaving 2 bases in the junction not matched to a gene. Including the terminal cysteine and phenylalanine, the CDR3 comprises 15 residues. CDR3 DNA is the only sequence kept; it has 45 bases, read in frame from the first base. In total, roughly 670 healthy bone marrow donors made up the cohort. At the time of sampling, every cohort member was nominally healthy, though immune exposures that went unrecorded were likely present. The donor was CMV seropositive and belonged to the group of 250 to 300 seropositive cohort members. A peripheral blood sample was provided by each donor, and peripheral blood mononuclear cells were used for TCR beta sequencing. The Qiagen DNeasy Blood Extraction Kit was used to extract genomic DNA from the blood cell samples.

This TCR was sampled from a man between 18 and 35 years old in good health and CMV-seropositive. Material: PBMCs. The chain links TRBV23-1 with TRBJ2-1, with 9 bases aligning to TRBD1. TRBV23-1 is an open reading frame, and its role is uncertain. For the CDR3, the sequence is CASSRQGVSYNEQFF. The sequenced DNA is TGCGCCAGCAGTCGACAGGGGGTATCCTACAATGAGCAGTTCTTC.